The 15 T cell receptor beta chains in this list originate from one sample, sequenced in a study of T cell responses to AZD1222 COVID-19 vaccine. Measured with immunoSEQ multiplex PCR; TCRdb has only the in-frame clones, and not every one. There are around 97,000 clones in the sample; around 90% occur only once, and more than 4.5% lies in the top ten. The sequencing here drew on peripheral blood, taken on day 0 of AZD1222 vaccination. These receptor sequences come from an adult in good health.

V usage is TRBV6-1 and J usage is TRBJ2-4; TRBD1 agrees at 8 bases. In germline, CDR1 is MNHNS, CDR2 SASEGT. The CDR3 contains 15 residues. J was trimmed by 5 bases and V by 0 bases; bases with no gene match: 3. The CDR3 region is CASSEATGAENIQYF. In DNA form, the CDR3 reads TGTGCCAGCAGTGAAGCGACAGGGGCAGAAAACATTCAGTACTTC.

The chain uses TRBV24-1 and TRBJ1-1, with 8 bases matching TRBD1. V lost 5 bases and J lost 1; bases outside the gene matches: 5. The CDR3 extends over 15 amino acids. Germline V gives CDR1 KGHDR, CDR2 SFDVKD. The CDR3 loop is CATSAVGTGNTEAFF. Written as DNA, the CDR3 is TGTGCCACCAGTGCCGTCGGGACAGGGAACACTGAAGCTTTCTTT.

The rearrangement joins TRBV6-4 to TRBJ2-3, with D unresolved. V lost 3 bases to trimming and J lost 4 bases, with 8 bases between them. Germline CDR1 MRHNA, CDR2 SNTAGT. The CDR3 is made up of 13 amino acids. In DNA, the CDR3 is TGTGCCAGCAGTGATAGGGTGGCAGATACGCAGTATTTT. Its translation is CASSDRVADTQYF.

The chain combines TRBV18 with TRBJ1-3; weak D call: TRBD1 (6 bases). The ends were cut back, 5 bases at V and 0 bases at J, with 14 bases in the middle. This CDR3 comprises 16 residues. Germline-derived CDR1 and CDR2 are KGHSH and LQKENI. This CDR3 reads CASSYQQGGSGNTIYF. The CDR3 coding sequence is TGTGCCAGCTCATACCAACAGGGAGGCTCTGGAAACACCATATATTTT.

The rearrangement joins TRBV3-1 (or the pseudogene TRBV3-2) to TRBJ2-2, with 10 bases lining up with TRBD1. The CDR3 sequence is 17 residues long. The V and J ends lost 7 bases and 8 bases, in that order; junction bases with no gene match: 16. Per germline, CDR1 LGHDT and CDR2 YNNKEL (reference sequence). The CDR3 nucleotides are TGTGCCAGCACCCCGAATCTCCGGGACAGGGGAAGGGGGGAGCTGTTTTTT. Encoded protein: CASTPNLRDRGRGELFF.

V is TRBV19 and J is TRBJ1-6; possibly TRBD1 for D (5 bases). V was shortened by 6 bases and J by 5 bases, with 17 bases between the two germline ends. In germline, CDR1 is LNHDA, CDR2 SQIVND (reference sequence). The CDR3 extends over 16 amino acids. The CDR3 reads CASSPGRRLNNSPLHF. In nucleotides, the CDR3 is TGTGCCAGTAGCCCGGGACGGCGTTTAAATAATTCACCCCTCCACTTT.

The rearrangement joins TRBV6-1 to TRBJ1-5; D uncertain. CDR3 length equals 16 residues. The germline V gene encodes CDR1 MNHNS and CDR2 SASEGT. V lost 3 bases, J lost 4 bases, and 16 bases lay in between. The CDR3 protein is CASSDFVADSNQPQHF. CDR3 nucleotide sequence: TGTGCCAGCAGTGATTTCGTGGCGGACTCTAATCAGCCCCAGCATTTT.

Only one count was recorded for this clone. J is TRBJ1-4 and V is TRBV2; possible D gene TRBD1, 5 bases. Trimming took 2 bases from V and 8 from J, leaving 15 bases between them. The CDR3 extends over 15 amino acids. CDR1 and CDR2 from the germline V gene are SNHLY and FYNNEI. This chain's CDR3 is CASSEYRQPGEKLFF. The CDR3 region has the DNA TGTGCCAGCAGTGAATATCGACAGCCAGGGGAAAAACTGTTTTTT.

This clone was observed once. CDR3 in DNA: TGTGCCAGCAGTCCCCGTTCGGACAGCTCCTACGAGCAGTACTTC. It encodes CASSPRSDSSYEQYF. V usage is TRBV28 and J usage is TRBJ2-7, with TRBD1 as a possible D gene (6 bases). CDR3 size: 15 residues. Germline values: CDR1 MDHEN, CDR2 SYDVKM. Trimming cost V 5 bases and J 0 bases, with 14 bases left between them.

The genes are TRBV18 and TRBJ2-3, with 7 bases aligning to TRBD1. Germline-derived CDR1 and CDR2 are KGHSH and LQKENI. The CDR3 runs to 16 residues. V was pared by 6 bases and J by 1 base, with 10 bases of the junction left unmatched. This CDR3 reads CASSPGTVGGTDTQYF. The CDR3 DNA reads TGTGCCAGCTCCCCCGGGACAGTCGGGGGCACAGATACGCAGTATTTT.

A single count supports this clone. The rearrangement links TRBV7-3 to TRBJ1-1; D is possibly TRBD1 (5 bases). Germline V gives CDR1 SGHTA, CDR2 FQGTGA. Deletions cut 5 bases from V and 1 base from J, with 8 bases between. This CDR3 is built from 13 residues. CDR3 coding DNA: TGTGCCAGCAGCAACGACAGGAACACTGAAGCTTTCTTT. It codes for CASSNDRNTEAFF.

The V gene is TRBV3-1 (or the pseudogene TRBV3-2), the J gene TRBJ1-1; 9 bases map to TRBD1. The CDR3 sequence is 15 residues long. With V trimmed by 2 bases and J by 4 bases, 5 bases remained unmatched. Germline values: CDR1 LGHDT, CDR2 YNNKEL (reference sequence). CDR3 in DNA: TGTGCCAGCAGCCAATGGGACAGGGCGTTCACTGAAGCTTTCTTT. This gives the protein CASSQWDRAFTEAFF.

The chain carries TRBV18 and TRBJ2-1; TRBD2 agrees at 13 bases. The germline CDR1 and CDR2 sequences are KGHSH and LQKENI. V lost 4 bases and J lost 7; bases outside the gene matches: 4. The CDR3 consists of 15 residues. The chain's CDR3 is CASSQTSGGLNEQFF. The CDR3 nucleotides are TGTGCCAGCTCACAGACTAGCGGGGGGTTAAATGAGCAGTTCTTC.

This clone came up once. The chain joins TRBV7-9 to TRBJ2-7; 8 bases are a match to TRBD2. Trimming at V came to 5 bases and at J to 1 base, leaving 10 bases not matched to a gene. The CDR3 sequence is 16 residues long. Germline CDR1 reads SEHNR; CDR2 reads FQNEAQ (reference sequence). The DNA for the CDR3 is TGTGCCAGCAGCGGGGGAGCGGGGGAGAAATCCTACGAGCAGTACTTC. The encoded protein is CASSGGAGEKSYEQYF.

This chain uses TRBV5-8 with TRBJ2-3; no clear D gene. Trimming removed 5 bases from V and 1 base from J, with 11 bases in between. The CDR3 is 14 residues long. Germline values: CDR1 SGHTS, CDR2 YDEGEE. The CDR3 nucleotides read TGTGCCAGCAGTTTATCCCTTGGCACAGATACGCAGTATTTT. This translates into CASSLSLGTDTQYF.